Below are 17 T cell receptor beta chains sequenced from a single sample in a study of OX40 agonist ivuxolimab in advanced cancers. Profiled with immunoSEQ multiplex PCR; TCRdb holds only in-frame clones, not every one. The sample includes tens of thousands of clones, about 85% of them seen just once. The sequenced sample was CD4+ or CD8+ T cells sorted from blood, obtained in a trial of the OX40 agonist ivuxolimab. The receptors stem from an adult with an advanced solid tumor such as melanoma, head and neck, liver or kidney cancer.

The chain couples TRBV9 to TRBJ2-7, with 8 bases matching TRBD2. The CDR3 sequence is 16 residues long. Germline V CDR1 and CDR2: SGDLS, YYNGEE. The V and J ends lost 3 bases and 3 bases, in that order; junction bases with no gene match: 11. The CDR3 nucleotides read TGTGCCAGCAGCGAGACCGGGACTAGTCCCAACTACGAGCAGTACTTC. The encoded protein is CASSETGTSPNYEQYF.

By proportion, this clone is medium-sized. The sample has other DNA sequences that encode this CDR3 too. This chain connects TRBV7-3 to TRBJ2-1, with 9 positions matching TRBD2. The CDR3 consists of 15 residues. The ends lost 5 bases at V and 8 bases at J; junction bases unmatched: 10. Germline V gene sequence: CDR1 SGHTA, CDR2 FQGTGA. CDR3 coding DNA: TGTGCCAGCAGCAGCACCGGGACTAGCAACGATGAGCAGTTCTTC. This codes for CASSSTGTSNDEQFF.

The V and J genes are TRBV7-8 and TRBJ2-7, with D perhaps matching TRBD1 (6 bases). CDR1 and CDR2 from the germline V gene are SGHVS and FQNEAQ. V was cut by 6 bases and J by 9 bases, with 21 bases left in between. The CDR3 consists of 14 residues. The CDR3 spells CASSLPTGFERQYF. In nucleotides, the CDR3 is TGTGCCAGCAGTTTACCGACAGGTTTCGAAAGGCAGTACTTC.

V gene TRBV9 combines with J gene TRBJ2-1; D not resolved. Trimming shortened V by 4 bases and J by 0 bases, and 11 bases separated the two germline ends. The CDR3 loop spans 15 amino acids. CDR1 is SGDLS and CDR2 is YYNGEE in the germline V gene. CDR3 bases: TGTGCCAGCAGCAAAGCCGGTTACTCCTACAATGAGCAGTTCTTC. Translated: CASSKAGYSYNEQFF.

The rearrangement joins TRBV27 to TRBJ2-7; either TRBD1 or TRBD2 may supply D (5 bases each). Trimming left V 5 bases short and J 2 bases short, with 19 bases between. Germline V lookup: CDR1 MNHEY, CDR2 SMNVEV (reference sequence). The CDR3 runs 16 residues. DNA for the CDR3: TGTGCCAGCAGTCCCTCAGAGGGTGGGGCGACCTACGAGCAGTACTTC. Translating it yields CASSPSEGGATYEQYF.

In this sample, this clone turned up once. The chain has TRBV9 and TRBJ2-3; 13 bases fit TRBD2. This CDR3 is built from 20 residues. Germline lookup yields CDR1 SGDLS and CDR2 YYNGEE. Trimming at V came to 1 base and at J to 2 bases, leaving 13 bases not matched to a gene. For the CDR3, the DNA is TGTGCCAGCAGCGTACCTCGGTCCGGTGGACTAGCGGGAGCCACAGATACGCAGTATTTT. Protein product: CASSVPRSGGLAGATDTQYF.

The chain recombines TRBV7-3 with TRBJ1-5; 7 bases fit TRBD1. CDR1 is SGHTA and CDR2 is FQGTGA in the germline V gene. J lost 3 bases, V lost 4 bases, and 12 bases had no gene match. The CDR3 covers 17 residues. The CDR3 protein is CASSYGRPGQHNQPQHF. DNA of the CDR3: TGTGCCAGCAGCTACGGTAGACCGGGACAGCACAATCAGCCCCAGCATTTT.

The chain employs TRBV4-2 and TRBJ2-7; 10 nucleotides agree with TRBD2. J was trimmed by 2 bases and V by 3 bases; bases with no gene match: 7. From germline, CDR1 is LGHNA and CDR2 YNFKEQ. This CDR3 has 16 amino acids. The CDR3 here is CASSQDSSGGTYEQYF. CDR3 sequence (DNA): TGTGCCAGCAGCCAGGACTCTAGCGGGGGCACCTACGAGCAGTACTTC.

The chain uses TRBV5-1 and TRBJ2-2; no definite D call. Germline values: CDR1 SGHRS, CDR2 YFSETQ. This CDR3 spans 12 amino acids. The ends were cut back, 1 base at V and 6 bases at J, with 4 bases in the middle. The CDR3 DNA sequence: TGCGCCAGCAGCTTGCTGGCCGGGGAGCTGTTTTTT. The encoded protein is CASSLLAGELFF. The variable domain in full, with the rest retrieved from reference TRBV5-1 and TRBJ2-2, is KAGVTQTPRYLIKTRGQQVTLSCSPISGHRSVSWYQQTPGQGLQFLFEYFSETQRNKGNFPGRFSGRQFSNSRSEMNVSTLELGDSALYLCASSLLAGELFFGEGSRLTVL.

V usage is TRBV29-1 and J usage is TRBJ2-1; D remains unclear. The V end was cut by 5 bases, the J end by 6 bases, with 17 bases between. The CDR3 is 14 residues long. CDR1 and CDR2 (germline): SQVTM, ANQGSEA. The CDR3 loop is CSVPAVGSANEQFF. Here the CDR3 DNA reads TGCAGCGTTCCCGCGGTAGGGTCCGCCAATGAGCAGTTCTTC.

J is TRBJ2-3 and V is TRBV6-1; D is undetermined. V gave up 6 bases and J gave up 4 bases, with 14 bases separating them. CDR3 size: 14 residues. Germline V gives CDR1 MNHNS, CDR2 SASEGT. The CDR3 nucleotides read TGTGCCAGCAGACCAAACGAAGGCCCAGATACGCAGTATTTT. Its protein is CASRPNEGPDTQYF.

The chain employs TRBV21-1 and TRBJ2-2; no DNA check was done on the table's D call, TRBD2. TRBV21-1 is recorded as a pseudogene. There are 16 residues in the CDR3. CDR3 DNA sequence: TGTGCCAGCAGCATCCGGGACTCACCGAACACCGGGGAGCTGTTTTTT. It specifies CASSIRDSPNTGELFF.

The genes are TRBV29-1 and TRBJ2-1; 7 nucleotides match TRBD2. After removal of 3 bases from V and 9 bases from J, the junction contained 11 bases not matched to a gene. This CDR3 spans 14 amino acids. Germline values: CDR1 SQVTM, CDR2 ANQGSEA. The DNA of the CDR3 is TGCAGCGTTGAGGGTCGGGGGGTGTTCGGTGAGCAGTTCTTC. It codes for CSVEGRGVFGEQFF.

The chain is built from TRBV30 and TRBJ2-3; possible D gene TRBD1, 5 bases. The germline gives CDR1 GTSNPN, CDR2 SVGIG (reference sequence). The CDR3 spans 14 residues. Trimming shortened V by 0 bases and J by 3 bases, and 10 bases separated the two germline ends. CDR3 nucleotides: TGTGCCTGGAGTGTAAGGCAGGGAACAGATACGCAGTATTTT. This codes for CAWSVRQGTDTQYF.

The count of this clone is one. V gene TRBV14 combines with J gene TRBJ1-2; D gene ambiguous. The ends were cut back, 3 bases at V and 3 bases at J, with 11 bases in the middle. The CDR3 covers 14 residues. Germline V lookup: CDR1 SGHDN, CDR2 FVKESK. The CDR3 sequence is CASSQGSSYYGYTF. CDR3 sequence (DNA): TGTGCCAGCAGCCAGGGCAGTTCATACTATGGCTACACCTTC.

This clone occurred once. The genes are TRBV15 and TRBJ2-1; 13 bases line up with TRBD2. V shed 3 bases, J shed 9 bases, and the junction held 5 bases outside the gene matches. This CDR3 region has 15 residues. The V gene's germline CDR1 is LNHNV and CDR2 YYDKDF (reference sequence). The CDR3 reads CATSSSGLAGTEQFF. CDR3 in DNA: TGTGCCACCAGCAGTTCGGGACTAGCGGGAACTGAGCAGTTCTTC.

This clone was found a few times. The rearrangement joins TRBV7-9 to TRBJ2-3; 7 bases are shared with TRBD2. This CDR3 is 15 amino acids long. J lost 6 bases, V lost 4 bases, and 10 bases had no gene match. CDR1 and CDR2 (germline): SEHNR, FQNEAQ (reference sequence). CDR3 bases: TGTGCCAGCAGCTCCCCGGGGAGCGGGGTGGATACGCAGTATTTT. The encoded protein is CASSSPGSGVDTQYF. Combining the CDR3 with reference TRBV7-9 and TRBJ2-3 gives the whole variable domain DTGVSQNPRHKITKRGQNVTFRCDPISEHNRLYWYRQTLGQGPEFLTYFQNEAQLEKSRLLSDRFSAERPKGSFSTLEIQRTEQGDSAMYLCASSSPGSGVDTQYFGPGTRLTVL.